These T cell receptor beta chains were read from a single sample in a study of blood T cell repertoires in COVID-19. Clones were read by immunoSEQ multiplex PCR, and TCRdb kept only the in-frame ones, dropping some. The sample has tens of thousands of clones, around 86% seen once. Sequenced sample: peripheral blood. These receptors all come from an elderly man with active COVID-19. Each CDR3 is given with its conserved first and last residue. The order of the fields is clone size, D gene, J gene, V gene, CDR3 DNA, CDR3 protein. D genes are given only for firm matches. Some rows mark clone size as missing; the rest say once, few, many or name a class of expanded clone.

>NA|NA|TRBJ1-4|TRBV6-5
TGTGCCAGCAGTTTGGACATGCATGAAAAACTGTTTTTT
CASSLDMHEKLFF
>NA|NA|TRBJ1-2|TRBV7-9
TGTGCCAGCAGCTTACCAGTCGGGAGTGGCTACACCTTC
CASSLPVGSGYTF
>once|NA|TRBJ2-2|TRBV5-6
TGTGCCAGCAGATACATAGAGGCCGGGGAGCTGTTTTTT
CASRYIEAGELFF
>NA|NA|TRBJ2-3|TRBV13
TGTGCCAGCAGCTCTCCGTCCGGGGAGAGGGATACGCAGTATTTT
CASSSPSGERDTQYF
>NA|NA|TRBJ1-4|TRBV29-1
TGCAGCGTTGATGTGACGGAGACGGGAAAACTGTTTTTT
CSVDVTETGKLFF
>NA|NA|TRBJ2-2|TRBV5-1
TGCGCCAGCAGCTTGATCGAGGGCGGGGAGCTGTTTTTT
CASSLIEGGELFF
>NA|NA|TRBJ2-3|TRBV24-1
TGTGCCACCAGTGACCGGGGTTGGGATTTT
CATSDRGWDF
>NA|NA|TRBJ2-3|TRBV5-4
TGTGCCAGCAGCTTGGCCGTAGGGGGGGGTACGCAGTATTTT
CASSLAVGGGTQYF
>once|NA|TRBJ1-3|TRBV11-2
TGTGCCAGCAGTCCAGACATAAGACGCACCATATATTTT
CASSPDIRRTIYF
>NA|NA|TRBJ1-1|TRBV20-1
TGCAGTGCTAGCGTGAACACTGAAGCTTTCTTT
CSASVNTEAFF
>NA|TRBD2|TRBJ2-7|TRBV18
TGTGCCAGCTCACCAAATCTAGCGGGTTACGAGCAGTACTTC
CASSPNLAGYEQYF
>once|TRBD2|TRBJ2-2|TRBV10-1
TGCGCCAGCATCACAACGGGAGGAGGGTTGACTACCGGGGAGCTGTTTTTT
CASITTGGGLTTGELFF
>NA|NA|TRBJ1-5|TRBV21-1
TGTGCCAGCAGAAGGGTCTCGAGCAGACAGTCCGATGGGCCCCAGCATTTT
CASRRVSSRQSDGPQHF
>NA|TRBD2|TRBJ2-5|TRBV28
TGTGCCAGCAGTACCGGGACTAGCGGCCTAGAGACCCAGTACTTC
CASSTGTSGLETQYF
>NA|TRBD1|TRBJ1-2|TRBV15
TGTGCCACCAGCAGAGCCAAGGGGGCGCTTAACTATGGCTACACCTTC
CATSRAKGALNYGYTF
>NA|TRBD1|TRBJ2-5|TRBV2
TGTGCCAGCAGTCAGGACAGGGTGAGGGGGTACCAAGAGACCCAGTACTTC
CASSQDRVRGYQETQYF
>NA|TRBD2|TRBJ2-7|TRBV28
TGTGCCAGCAGGTCCCCGGGACTAGCGCCGTACGAGCAGTACTTC
CASRSPGLAPYEQYF
>NA|TRBD2|TRBJ2-1|TRBV4-1
TGCGCCAGCAGCCAATTAGCGGGAGCAGATGAGCAGTTCTTC
CASSQLAGADEQFF
>NA|NA|TRBJ1-1|TRBV15
TGTGCCACCAGCAGCGGGGCGTTAGGGAGGGGGAACACTGAAGCTTTCTTT
CATSSGALGRGNTEAFF
>NA|TRBD2|TRBJ2-7|TRBV7-2
TGTGCCAGCAGCTTAGCGACTAGCGGGAGCCTCGAGCAGTACTTC
CASSLATSGSLEQYF
>NA|TRBD1|TRBJ1-2|TRBV30
TGTGCCTGGAGGGGTCAGGGGGGTGGCTACACCTTC
CAWRGQGGGYTF
>NA|TRBD1|TRBJ1-2|TRBV7-2
TGTGCCAGCAGTTCCGACAGGGGGAACTATGGCTACACCTTC
CASSSDRGNYGYTF
>few|TRBD1|TRBJ1-3|TRBV7-2
TGTGCCAGCAGCTCCTCAGGGTGGGACAGGGTTGGAAACACCATATATTTT
CASSSSGWDRVGNTIYF
>NA|TRBD2|TRBJ2-5|TRBV5-1
TGCGCCAGCAGCTACGGGGGGGAGACCCAGTACTTC
CASSYGGETQYF
>NA|NA|TRBJ2-1|TRBV4-1
TGCGCCAGCAGCCAAGTCCTAGCCGGTGAGCAGTTCTTC
CASSQVLAGEQFF
>NA|TRBD2|TRBJ2-1|TRBV6-1
TGTGCCAGCAGTGATAGCGGGAGTAGCAATGAGCAGTTCTTC
CASSDSGSSNEQFF
>NA|NA|TRBJ2-6|TRBV4-3
TGCGCCAGCAGCCAAGTTTCGACACCTGGGGCCAACGTCCTGACTTTC
CASSQVSTPGANVLTF
>NA|TRBD2|TRBJ2-2|TRBV9
TGTGCCAGCAGCGTAAAACCGGGACTAGCGGGAGCCGGGGAGCTGTTTTTT
CASSVKPGLAGAGELFF
>NA|TRBD1|TRBJ2-5|TRBV28
TGTGCCAGCAGAACCGGGACAGGGCCCCAAGAGACCCAGTACTTC
CASRTGTGPQETQYF
>NA|TRBD2|TRBJ2-1|TRBV20-1
TGCAGTGCTAGTAGCGGGAGGCAAAACAATGAGCAGTTCTTC
CSASSGRQNNEQFF
>NA|NA|TRBJ2-1|TRBV10-3
TGTGCCATCAGTAGGGACTCATCCAATGAGCAGTTCTTC
CAISRDSSNEQFF
>NA|TRBD1|TRBJ2-1|TRBV10-3
TGTGCCATCAGTGGGGCCGGGACAGTAGTTAATGAGCAGTTCTTC
CAISGAGTVVNEQFF
>NA|TRBD1|TRBJ2-3|TRBV5-1
TGCGCCAGCAGATCGGGACAGCCTAGCACAGATACGCAGTATTTT
CASRSGQPSTDTQYF
>few|NA|TRBJ2-7|TRBV27
TGTGCCAGCAGTTTCAGGATCTCCTACGAGCAGTACTTC
CASSFRISYEQYF
>NA|TRBD2|TRBJ2-3|TRBV19
TGTGCCAGTAGCGGGGCTAGCGGGAGCACAGATACGCAGTATTTT
CASSGASGSTDTQYF
>NA|NA|TRBJ2-7|TRBV5-3
TGTGCCAGAAGCTTCGCCGGGACTCAGTACGAGCAGTACTTC
CARSFAGTQYEQYF
>NA|NA|TRBJ2-1|TRBV5-1
TGCGCCAGCAGCTTGGCCGAGGTCTACAATGAGCAGTTCTTC
CASSLAEVYNEQFF
>NA|TRBD1|TRBJ2-5|TRBV6-2/TRBV6-3
TGTGCCAGCAGTCCGGGACAGGGTCAAGAGACCCAGTACTTC
CASSPGQGQETQYF
>NA|TRBD1|TRBJ2-6|TRBV7-9
TGTGCCAGCAGCCCGACAGGGGCTTCTGGGGCCAACGTCCTGACTTTC
CASSPTGASGANVLTF
>NA|NA|TRBJ2-2|TRBV2
TGTGCCAGCAGAGGGGACTTAACCGGGGAGCTGTTTTTT
CASRGDLTGELFF
>NA|NA|TRBJ1-1|TRBV6-5
TGTGCCAGCAGTTACTCGAGCAGGGGAAACACTGAAGCTTTCTTT
CASSYSSRGNTEAFF
>NA|TRBD2|TRBJ2-3|TRBV7-8
TGTGCCAGCAGCTTAGCGGACGGGGGAGCGGGAGAGGTTGGGCCTAGACAGTATTTT
CASSLADGGAGEVGPRQYF
>NA|NA|TRBJ2-5|TRBV18
TGTGCCAGCTCACCGAGCCCCCAAGAGACCCAGTACTTC
CASSPSPQETQYF
>NA|TRBD1|TRBJ2-1|TRBV19
TGTGCCAGTAGTAACCCGGGACAGGGCTCCTACAATGAGCAGTTCTTC
CASSNPGQGSYNEQFF
>NA|NA|TRBJ2-7|TRBV3-1/TRBV3-2
TGTGCCAGCAGCAAAGAACCAATTAGCTCCTACGAGCAGTACTTC
CASSKEPISSYEQYF
>NA|NA|TRBJ1-6|TRBV28
TGTGCCAGTACCCCCCCCGGGTCGAATTCACCCCTCCACTTT
CASTPPGSNSPLHF
>NA|NA|TRBJ2-1|TRBV11-2
TGTGCCAGCAGCCCCCCCCCTGCAGGCTCCTACAATGAGCAGTTCTTC
CASSPPPAGSYNEQFF
>NA|TRBD1|TRBJ2-3|TRBV9
TGTGCCAGCAGCTTGGGACAGAGGACAGATACGCAGTATTTT
CASSLGQRTDTQYF
>once|NA|TRBJ2-2|TRBV6-4
TGTGCCAGCAGTGTCAACTGGAACACCGGGGAGCTGTTTTTT
CASSVNWNTGELFF
>NA|TRBD2|TRBJ2-7|TRBV7-2
TGTGCCAGCAGCCGCAGACTAGCGGCAGGAAGGGAGCAGTACTTC
CASSRRLAAGREQYF
>NA|NA|TRBJ1-1|TRBV3-1/TRBV3-2
TGTGCCAGCAGACCTGGGGCCCTGAACACTGAAGCTTTCTTT
CASRPGALNTEAFF